These 23 T cell receptor beta chains were all obtained from the same sample, sequenced in a study of T cell responses to AZD1222 COVID-19 vaccine. TCRdb's table, derived via immunoSEQ multiplex PCR, lists solely in-frame clones and lacks some. In the table there are around 150,000 clones, roughly 94% of which are singletons. The sequencing used peripheral blood, collected 28 days after the second AZD1222 dose. The receptors shown here come from an adult who received the AZD1222 COVID-19 vaccine.

The chain recombines TRBV19 with TRBJ1-4, with no clear D. The CDR3 runs to 13 residues. Germline CDR1 is LNHDA and CDR2 is SQIVND (reference sequence). The V end lost 4 bases, the J end lost 5 bases, and 8 bases lay between the germline ends. CDR3 sequence reads: CASSSSSNEKLFF. The CDR3 DNA is TGTGCCAGTAGTAGCAGTTCAAATGAAAAACTGTTTTTT. Supplemented by reference TRBV19 and TRBJ1-4, the full variable domain reads DGGITQSPKYLFRKEGQNVTLSCEQNLNHDAMYWYRQDPGQGLRLIYYSQIVNDFQKGDIAEGYSVSREKKESFPLTVTSAQKNPTAFYLCASSSSSNEKLFFGSGTQLSVL.

The chain couples TRBV5-1 to TRBJ2-7; no definite D call. With 5 bases removed from V and 0 bases from J, the gap between germline ends came to 15 bases. Per the germline V gene, CDR1 is SGHRS and CDR2 is YFSETQ. The CDR3 is 15 amino acids. CDR3: CASSQVRRFSYEQYF. In DNA form, the CDR3 reads TGCGCCAGCAGTCAAGTCAGGCGGTTCTCCTACGAGCAGTACTTC.

The chain uses TRBV29-1 and TRBJ2-3, with TRBD2 matching over 7 bases. The germline V gene has CDR1 SQVTM and CDR2 ANQGSEA. After removal of 4 bases from V and 0 bases from J, the junction contained 1 base not matched to a gene. The CDR3 spans 13 residues. CDR3 coding DNA: TGCAGCGTTGCGGGGGGTAGCACAGATACGCAGTATTTT. As protein: CSVAGGSTDTQYF.

V usage is TRBV5-6 and J usage is TRBJ1-1; 10 bases align to TRBD1. V was clipped by 4 bases and J by 7 bases; unmatched bases: 7. CDR1 and CDR2 (germline): SGHDT, YYEEEE. The CDR3 sequence is 14 residues long. This chain's CDR3 is CASSLDRGLGEAFF. The DNA of the CDR3 is TGTGCCAGCAGCCTAGACAGGGGGCTTGGTGAAGCTTTCTTT.

This chain links TRBV5-1 with TRBJ1-2; D unresolved. The length of the CDR3 is 14 residues. V was trimmed by 0 bases and J by 0 bases, leaving 6 bases between them. CDR1 is SGHRS, CDR2 YFSETQ, per germline. CDR3 region: CASSLDGANYGYTF. The DNA for the CDR3 is TGCGCCAGCAGCTTGGACGGAGCTAACTATGGCTACACCTTC.

The chain recombines TRBV4-1 with TRBJ1-1, with D perhaps matching TRBD1 (6 bases). Germline V gene data show CDR1 as MGHRA and CDR2 as YSYEKL. CDR3 length: 14 amino acids. V lost 0 bases and J lost 4, with 9 bases in between. The CDR3 DNA sequence: TGCGCCAGCAGCCAAGATCGGACAGTCACTGAAGCTTTCTTT. It encodes CASSQDRTVTEAFF.

This chain links TRBV7-8 with TRBJ2-7, with D possibly being TRBD1 (5 bases). CDR3 length equals 19 residues. V was shortened by 5 bases and J by 0 bases, with 26 bases between the two germline ends. Germline V gene lookup returns CDR1 SGHVS and CDR2 FQNEAQ. DNA for the CDR3: TGTGCCAGCAGCCCGTACAGGTGGAGAACCTCTCCATCCTCCTACGAGCAGTACTTC. Translated: CASSPYRWRTSPSSYEQYF.

Points on this clone: The same CDR3 is also encoded by other DNA sequences in this sample. The rearrangement uses TRBV5-1 and TRBJ2-3; D ambiguous. CDR3 length: 12 amino acids. From germline, CDR1 is SGHRS and CDR2 YFSETQ. The V gene lost 2 bases and the J gene lost 2 bases, with 3 bases spanning the gap. In DNA form, the CDR3 reads TGCGCCAGCAGCTTCACCACAGATACGCAGTATTTT. Its protein is CASSFTTDTQYF.

The V call is TRBV28, the J call TRBJ1-5; D is unresolved. The V end lost 2 bases, the J end lost 5 bases, and 4 bases lay between the germline ends. The CDR3 consists of 12 residues. CDR1 and CDR2 (germline): MDHEN, SYDVKM. The CDR3 spells CASSLDYQPQHF. The CDR3 nucleotides read TGTGCCAGCAGTTTAGACTATCAGCCCCAGCATTTT.

This chain links TRBV30 with TRBJ2-3; D possibly uses TRBD1 or TRBD2 (5 bases each). CDR1 and CDR2 (germline): GTSNPN, SVGIG (reference sequence). Deletions cut 7 bases from V and 0 bases from J, with 14 bases between. The length of the CDR3 is 14 residues. CDR3 in amino acids: CASSTWDSTDTQYF. The CDR3 region has the DNA TGTGCCTCCTCGACTTGGGACAGCACAGATACGCAGTATTTT.

V is TRBV21-1 and J is TRBJ1-4. TRBV21-1 is flagged as a pseudogene. CDR3 size: 19 residues. The CDR3 DNA sequence: TGTGCCAGCCGAGGCCCAAGCAGTATTTGGGCGGCGTTTGTTGAAAAACTGTTTTTT. Encoded protein: CASRGPSSIWAAFVEKLFF.

The chain is built from TRBV5-4 and TRBJ2-1; perhaps TRBD1 as D (5 bases). Between the trimmed V and J ends, which lost 4 bases and 5 bases, there was a span of 10 bases. There are 13 residues in the CDR3. CDR1 is SGHNT, CDR2 YYREEE, per germline (reference sequence). CDR3 sequence: CASSGDSNNEQFF. In DNA form, the CDR3 reads TGTGCCAGCAGCGGTGACAGTAACAATGAGCAGTTCTTC.

This rearrangement joins TRBV3-1 (or the pseudogene TRBV3-2) to TRBJ2-5, with TRBD1 identical over 10 bases. J was trimmed by 5 bases and V by 1 base; bases with no gene match: 13. CDR1 and CDR2 from the germline V gene are LGHDT and YNNKEL (reference sequence). There are 18 residues in the CDR3. Here the CDR3 reads CASSQGMAGQGGRETQYF. CDR3 nucleotide sequence: TGTGCCAGCAGCCAAGGGATGGCTGGACAGGGGGGACGGGAGACCCAGTACTTC.

This clone was observed a single time. The chain combines TRBV30 with TRBJ2-7; D perhaps matches TRBD2 (7 bases). The CDR3 length is 13 residues. V shed 6 bases and J shed 3 bases, with 15 bases lying between them. Germline V CDR1 and CDR2: GTSNPN, SVGIG (reference sequence). The DNA of the CDR3 is TGTGCCTGCGTAAGGGGGGGAGTCTACGAGCAGTACTTC. Amino acid sequence: CACVRGGVYEQYF.

The DNA of the CDR3 is TGTGCCAGCAGTTACTCACGGGGGGACCAGCCCCAGCATTTT. Translating gives CASSYSRGDQPQHF. V usage is TRBV6-5 and J usage is TRBJ1-5; D may be TRBD1 (5 bases). The length of the CDR3 is 14 residues. The V gene's germline CDR1 is MNHEY and CDR2 SVGAGI. V lost 0 bases, J lost 7 bases, and 10 bases lay in between.

The gene calls are TRBV9 and TRBJ2-3; 10 nucleotides align to TRBD2. The germline V gene encodes CDR1 SGDLS and CDR2 YYNGEE. The CDR3 is made up of 16 amino acids. Trimming removed 0 bases from V and 4 bases from J; junction bases left unmatched: 5. The CDR3 nucleotides are TGTGCCAGCAGCGTAGATAGCGGGAGGTTCGCAGATACGCAGTATTTT. It yields the protein CASSVDSGRFADTQYF. Based on the CDR3 plus reference TRBV9 and TRBJ2-3, the full variable domain is DSGVTQTPKHLITATGQRVTLRCSPRSGDLSVYWYQQSLDQGLQFLIQYYNGEERAKGNILERFSAQQFPDLHSELNLSSLELGDSALYFCASSVDSGRFADTQYFGPGTRLTVL.

V and J are TRBV5-6 and TRBJ1-1; no definite D call. Germline V CDR1 and CDR2: SGHDT, YYEEEE. This CDR3 contains 13 residues. V shed 5 bases and J shed 1 base, with 9 bases lying between them. CDR3 loop: CASREIANTEAFF. Here the CDR3 DNA reads TGTGCCAGCAGGGAGATTGCGAACACTGAAGCTTTCTTT.

The table lists this clone with a count of one. This chain uses TRBV19 with TRBJ2-3; D gene ambiguous. CDR3 length: 15 residues. Trimming stripped 5 bases from V and 2 bases from J, with 14 bases between. In germline, CDR1 is LNHDA, CDR2 SQIVND (reference sequence). The DNA of the CDR3 is TGTGCCAGTAGTGCGCCCTTCTCAGCCACAGATACGCAGTATTTT. Protein: CASSAPFSATDTQYF.

The rearrangement joins TRBV5-1 to TRBJ1-1, with TRBD1 identical over 7 bases. Germline trimming cut 4 bases from V and 1 base from J; bases unmatched to any gene: 7. From germline, CDR1 is SGHRS and CDR2 YFSETQ. This CDR3 is 15 amino acids long. CDR3 in DNA: TGCGCCAGCAGCGATTCCGGGACAGCGAACACTGAAGCTTTCTTT. Translated, it gives CASSDSGTANTEAFF.

The chain joins TRBV7-8 to TRBJ2-6; D is undetermined. Germline loops: CDR1 SGHVS, CDR2 FQNEAQ. Trimming removed 5 bases at V and 0 bases at J, with 8 bases between. The CDR3 consists of 15 residues. The CDR3 protein is CASSHPSSGANVLTF. CDR3 in DNA: TGTGCCAGCAGCCACCCCTCCTCTGGGGCCAACGTCCTGACTTTC.

This clone came up a few times. J is TRBJ1-1 and V is TRBV30; D may be TRBD1 (5 bases). The V end lost 7 bases, the J end lost 0 bases, and 6 bases lay between the germline ends. The CDR3 loop spans 11 amino acids. Germline values: CDR1 GTSNPN, CDR2 SVGIG (reference sequence). The CDR3 DNA reads as TGTGCCTCCAGGGTGAACACTGAAGCTTTCTTT. As protein: CASRVNTEAFF.

The chain has TRBV19 and TRBJ1-1; the D gene is possibly TRBD1 (5 bases). The CDR3 is 17 residues long. V lost 2 bases and J lost 4, with 20 bases in between. Germline CDR1 reads LNHDA; CDR2 reads SQIVND (reference sequence). The CDR3 spells CASSIRWAQAGGTEAFF. CDR3 sequence (DNA): TGTGCCAGTAGTATAAGATGGGCACAGGCTGGGGGCACTGAAGCTTTCTTT. The whole variable domain, remainder taken from reference TRBV19 and TRBJ1-1, is DGGITQSPKYLFRKEGQNVTLSCEQNLNHDAMYWYRQDPGQGLRLIYYSQIVNDFQKGDIAEGYSVSREKKESFPLTVTSAQKNPTAFYLCASSIRWAQAGGTEAFFGQGTRLTVV.

This chain joins TRBV6-5 and TRBJ2-4; D unclear. With 8 bases removed from V and 2 bases from J, the gap between germline ends came to 7 bases. The CDR3 is 12 amino acids. Germline loops: CDR1 MNHEY, CDR2 SVGAGI. The CDR3 nucleotides are TGTGCCAGCGCCCTGACCAAAAACATTCAGTACTTC. Translation: CASALTKNIQYF.